This T cell receptor (beta chain) came from a study of blood T cell repertoires in COVID-19 (dated by TCRdb to the early 2020s). Study-wide context: Collaborator samples came from the United States, Italy and Spain and covered acute and convalescent phases of COVID-19. The samples were drawn from the first 160 participants of the ongoing ImmuneRACE study and from 950 to 1,500 subjects provided by 6 global collaborators. Nearly every sample came with metadata listing a de-identified subject ID, COVID-19 status, age in years and sex. The material from the prospective study consisted of cDNA or gDNA derived from T cells, B-cell-depleted T cells, or PBMCs. The repertoires were made available in a free public database intended to serve as a resource for research on the immune response to SARS-CoV-2. Where available, HLA class I and class II types were obtained from metadata supplied by the sample provider rather than from assay-based typing. Subjects who had been exposed to COVID-19, were actively infected with it, or had recovered from it provided the deeply sampled blood TCRbeta repertoires that made up the dataset. General findings and caveats noted by the study authors: The amount of clinical and demographic metadata varied by source and participant and was provided uncurated.

About this clone: Its target antigen remains unknown. Base qualities are not recorded, but no much larger clone differs from it by a single base.

At one collaborating source in Seattle, patients were enrolled during active infection and were followed longitudinally through the course of disease. The collaborating institutions used their own protocols to collect whole blood in K2EDTA tubes. For TCRbeta analysis, collaborators shipped samples in one of three forms: frozen whole blood, isolated PBMCs, or DNA extracted from either of those sample types. CDR1 is given as LGHNA and CDR2 as YNFKEQ, both from the germline V gene. The CDR3 goes from the cysteine to the phenylalanine over 15 residues. This entry keeps only the CDR3 DNA: 45 bases, framed from base 1. Trimmed from V: 7 bases; trimmed from J: 0 bases; junction bases lacking a gene match: 7. The immunoSEQ Assay, a bias-controlled multiplex PCR, was used to amplify TCRbeta CDR3 regions from genomic DNA. As for the original processing: Nucleated cell counts per sample were estimated from amplification of reference gene primers within the assay. Sequence reads were collapsed and filtered to measure the absolute abundance of every unique TCRbeta CDR3 rearrangement. Productive Simpson clonality was computed per sample as the square root of Simpson's diversity index over productive rearrangements. TCRdb mirrors the immuneACCESS table, restricted to in-frame sequences. Some clones are absent from its copies; in checked studies, under half trace to an unresolved V gene, and the reason for the others is unknown. The V and J calls and clone size come from that table; D and trimming were worked out from the DNA. The sample yields a few hundred thousand clones; approximately 88% were counted once. The ten largest clones add up to 5% to 6.5% of the sample.

This chain joins TRBV4-2 to TRBJ2-7, with 9 bases aligning to TRBD1. The TCR originated in a woman aged 25 to 45 with COVID-19, enrolled during active disease. Sequencing was performed on peripheral blood. The CDR3 has the sequence CASNPDRGSSYEQYF. The DNA is as follows: TGTGCCAGCAACCCCGACAGGGGGTCCTCCTACGAGCAGTACTTC.